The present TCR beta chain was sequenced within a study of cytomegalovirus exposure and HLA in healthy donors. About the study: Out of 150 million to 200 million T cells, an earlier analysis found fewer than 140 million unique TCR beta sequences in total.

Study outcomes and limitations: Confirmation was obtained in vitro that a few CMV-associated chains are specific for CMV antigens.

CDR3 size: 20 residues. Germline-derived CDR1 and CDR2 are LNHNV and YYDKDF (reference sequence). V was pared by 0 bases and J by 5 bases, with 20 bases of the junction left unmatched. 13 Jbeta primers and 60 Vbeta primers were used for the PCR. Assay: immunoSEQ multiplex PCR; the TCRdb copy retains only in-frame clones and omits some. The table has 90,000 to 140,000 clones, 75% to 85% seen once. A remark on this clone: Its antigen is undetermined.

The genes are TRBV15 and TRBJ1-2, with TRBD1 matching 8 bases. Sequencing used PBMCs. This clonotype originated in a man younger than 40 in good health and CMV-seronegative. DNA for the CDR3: TGTGCCACCAGCAGAGATTTGCCAACGCCGGGACAGGCGATATTATATGGCTACACCTTC. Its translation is CATSRDLPTPGQAILYGYTF.